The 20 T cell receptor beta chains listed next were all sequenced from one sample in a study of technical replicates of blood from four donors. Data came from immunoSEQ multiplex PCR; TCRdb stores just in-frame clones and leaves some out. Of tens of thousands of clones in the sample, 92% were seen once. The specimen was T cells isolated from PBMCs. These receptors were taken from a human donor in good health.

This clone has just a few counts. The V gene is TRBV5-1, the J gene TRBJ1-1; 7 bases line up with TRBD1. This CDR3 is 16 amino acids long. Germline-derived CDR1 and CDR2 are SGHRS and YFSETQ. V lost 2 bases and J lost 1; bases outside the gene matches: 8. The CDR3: CASSLPGQSKNTEAFF. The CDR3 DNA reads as TGCGCCAGCAGCTTACCGGGACAGTCAAAGAACACTGAAGCTTTCTTT. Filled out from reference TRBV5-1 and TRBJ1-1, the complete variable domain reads KAGVTQTPRYLIKTRGQQVTLSCSPISGHRSVSWYQQTPGQGLQFLFEYFSETQRNKGNFPGRFSGRQFSNSRSEMNVSTLELGDSALYLCASSLPGQSKNTEAFFGQGTRLTVV.

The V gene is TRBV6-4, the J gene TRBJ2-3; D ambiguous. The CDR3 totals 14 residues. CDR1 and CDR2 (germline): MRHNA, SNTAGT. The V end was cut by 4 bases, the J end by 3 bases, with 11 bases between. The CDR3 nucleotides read TGTGCCAGCAGTGTGAGCTCCTTTACAGATACGCAGTATTTT. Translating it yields CASSVSSFTDTQYF.

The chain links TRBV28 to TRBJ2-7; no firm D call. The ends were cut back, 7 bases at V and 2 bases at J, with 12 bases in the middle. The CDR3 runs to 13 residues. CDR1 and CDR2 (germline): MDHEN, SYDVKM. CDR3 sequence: CASNFNLPYEQYF. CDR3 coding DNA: TGTGCCAGCAACTTTAATCTTCCCTACGAGCAGTACTTC.

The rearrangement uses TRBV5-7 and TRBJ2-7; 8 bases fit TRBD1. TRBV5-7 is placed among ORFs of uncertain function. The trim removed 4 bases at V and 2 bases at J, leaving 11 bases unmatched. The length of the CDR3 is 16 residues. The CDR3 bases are TGTGCCAGCAGCGGGGACCCGGGACAGGCCCCCTACGAGCAGTACTTC. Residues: CASSGDPGQAPYEQYF.

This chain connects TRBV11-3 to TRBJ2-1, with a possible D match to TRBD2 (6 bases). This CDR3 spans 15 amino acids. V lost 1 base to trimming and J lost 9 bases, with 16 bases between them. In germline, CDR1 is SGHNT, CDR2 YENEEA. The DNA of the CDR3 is TGTGCCAGCAGCTTAGGCGGGGCTGGGGCGGGTGAGCAGTTCTTC. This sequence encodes CASSLGGAGAGEQFF.

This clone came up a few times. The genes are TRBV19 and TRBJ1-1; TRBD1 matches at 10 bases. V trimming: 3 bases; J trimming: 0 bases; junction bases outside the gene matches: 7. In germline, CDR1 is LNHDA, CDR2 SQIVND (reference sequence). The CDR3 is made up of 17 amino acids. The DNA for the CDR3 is TGTGCCAGTAGTATGGACCCCGGGACAGGGGTGAACACTGAAGCTTTCTTT. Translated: CASSMDPGTGVNTEAFF.

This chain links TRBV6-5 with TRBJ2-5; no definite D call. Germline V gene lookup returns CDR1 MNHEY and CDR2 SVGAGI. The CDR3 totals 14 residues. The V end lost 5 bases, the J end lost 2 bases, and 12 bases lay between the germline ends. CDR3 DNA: TGTGCCAGCAGTAAGCACGGCGGACAAGAGACCCAGTACTTC. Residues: CASSKHGGQETQYF.

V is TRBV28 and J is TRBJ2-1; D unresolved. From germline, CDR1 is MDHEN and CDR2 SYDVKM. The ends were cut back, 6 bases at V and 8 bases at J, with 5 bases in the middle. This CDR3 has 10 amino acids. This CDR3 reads CASSHYEQFF. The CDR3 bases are TGTGCCAGCAGCCATTATGAGCAGTTCTTC.

The CDR3 DNA sequence: TGTGCCAGCAGCGCGGGGTACAACTTGAACACTGAAGCTTTCTTT. Its translation is CASSAGYNLNTEAFF. This chain joins TRBV9 and TRBJ1-1, with unresolved D. Per germline, CDR1 SGDLS and CDR2 YYNGEE. The germline V and J ends were trimmed by 3 bases and 0 bases, with 12 bases remaining between them. This CDR3 region has 15 residues.

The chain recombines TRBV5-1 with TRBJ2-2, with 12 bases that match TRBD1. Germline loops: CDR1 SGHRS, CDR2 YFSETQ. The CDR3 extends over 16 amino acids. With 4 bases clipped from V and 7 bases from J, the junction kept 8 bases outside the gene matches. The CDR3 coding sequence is TGCGCCAGCAGCCCCCCGGGACAGGGGGCAATCGGGGAGCTGTTTTTT. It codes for CASSPPGQGAIGELFF.

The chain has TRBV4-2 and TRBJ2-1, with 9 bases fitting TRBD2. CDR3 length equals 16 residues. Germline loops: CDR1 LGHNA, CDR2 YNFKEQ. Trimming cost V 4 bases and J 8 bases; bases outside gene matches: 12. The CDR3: CASSRRVREGLDEQFF. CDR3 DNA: TGTGCCAGCAGCCGGAGGGTGCGGGAGGGATTAGATGAGCAGTTCTTC.

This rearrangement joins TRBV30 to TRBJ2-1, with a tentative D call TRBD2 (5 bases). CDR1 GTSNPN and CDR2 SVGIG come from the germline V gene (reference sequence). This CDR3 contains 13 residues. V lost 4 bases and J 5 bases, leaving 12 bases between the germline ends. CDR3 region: CAWTLRADNEQFF. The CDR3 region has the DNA TGTGCCTGGACCCTCCGAGCGGACAATGAGCAGTTCTTC.

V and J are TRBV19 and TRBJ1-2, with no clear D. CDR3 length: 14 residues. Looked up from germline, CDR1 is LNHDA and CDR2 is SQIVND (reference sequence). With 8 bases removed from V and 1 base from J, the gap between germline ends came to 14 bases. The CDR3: CASRRPYSNYGYTF. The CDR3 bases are TGTGCCAGTCGCCGGCCTTACAGTAACTATGGCTACACCTTC.

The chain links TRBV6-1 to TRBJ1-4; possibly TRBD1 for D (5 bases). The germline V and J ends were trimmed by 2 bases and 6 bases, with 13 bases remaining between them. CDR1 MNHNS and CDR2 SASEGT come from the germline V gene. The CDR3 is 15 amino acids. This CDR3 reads CASSETRQSDEKLFF. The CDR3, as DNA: TGTGCCAGCAGTGAAACAAGACAGTCGGATGAAAAACTGTTTTTT.

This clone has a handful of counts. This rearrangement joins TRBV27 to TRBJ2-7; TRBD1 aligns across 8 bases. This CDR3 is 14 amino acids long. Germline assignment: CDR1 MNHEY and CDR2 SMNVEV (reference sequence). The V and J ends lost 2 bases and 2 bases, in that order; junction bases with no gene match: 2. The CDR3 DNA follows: TGTGCCAGCAGTTTACAGGGGGCGACCTACGAGCAGTACTTC. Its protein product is CASSLQGATYEQYF.

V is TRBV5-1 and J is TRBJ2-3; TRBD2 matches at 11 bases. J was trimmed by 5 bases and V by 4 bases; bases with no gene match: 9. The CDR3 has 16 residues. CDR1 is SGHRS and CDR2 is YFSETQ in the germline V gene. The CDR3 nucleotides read TGCGCCAGCAGCCCGCTAGCGGGAGGATCCCAAGATACGCAGTATTTT. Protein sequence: CASSPLAGGSQDTQYF.

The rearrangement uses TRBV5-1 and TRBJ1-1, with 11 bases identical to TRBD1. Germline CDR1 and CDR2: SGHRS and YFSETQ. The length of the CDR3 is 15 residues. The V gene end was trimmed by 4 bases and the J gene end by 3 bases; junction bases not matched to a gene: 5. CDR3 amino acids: CASSGTGGTYTEAFF. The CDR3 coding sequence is TGCGCCAGCAGCGGGACAGGGGGTACGTACACTGAAGCTTTCTTT. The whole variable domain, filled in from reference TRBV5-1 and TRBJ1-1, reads KAGVTQTPRYLIKTRGQQVTLSCSPISGHRSVSWYQQTPGQGLQFLFEYFSETQRNKGNFPGRFSGRQFSNSRSEMNVSTLELGDSALYLCASSGTGGTYTEAFFGQGTRLTVV.

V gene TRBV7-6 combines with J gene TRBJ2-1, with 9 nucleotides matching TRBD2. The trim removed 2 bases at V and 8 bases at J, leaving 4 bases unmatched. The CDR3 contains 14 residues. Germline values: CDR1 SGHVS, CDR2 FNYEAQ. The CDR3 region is CASSLYLAGDEQFF. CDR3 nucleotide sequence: TGTGCCAGCAGCTTATACTTAGCGGGAGATGAGCAGTTCTTC.

The CDR3 nucleotides read TGTGCCAGCACTTATAGCGGGAGCGCGTTGAATGAGCAGTTCTTC. Translation: CASTYSGSALNEQFF. The chain employs TRBV2 and TRBJ2-1, with 9 bases fitting TRBD2. Germline CDR1 reads SNHLY; CDR2 reads FYNNEI. V shed 7 bases and J 7 bases; nucleotides not matched to a gene: 11. The CDR3 has 15 amino acids.

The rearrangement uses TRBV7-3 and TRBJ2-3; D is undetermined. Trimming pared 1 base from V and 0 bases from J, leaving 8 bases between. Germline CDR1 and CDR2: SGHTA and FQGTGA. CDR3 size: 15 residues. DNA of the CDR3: TGTGCCAGCAGCTTAAGTGGGCATAGCACAGATACGCAGTATTTT. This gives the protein CASSLSGHSTDTQYF.